Described below is a single TCR beta chain sequence and its context. Its cognate antigen is unknown. Other autoimmune diseases, uncontrolled infections, pregnancy or lactation excluded patients from enrollment. The data belong to a study of Graves' ophthalmopathy and Graves' hyperthyroidism. Transcripts of RNA were the source for amplifying TCR beta CDR3 regions. An opening RT-PCR round employed HTBI primers and preceded a second-round multiplex PCR. TCRdb re-called the multiplex PCR reads with MiXCR, one entry per CDR3 protein. The sample includes approximately 640,000 distinct CDR3 sequences, under 50% of them seen just once. Study-level results: For predicting ophthalmopathy progression, the model had approximately 70% sensitivity and 72.22% specificity. A model built from 13 signatures distinguished ophthalmopathy from stable hyperthyroidism with about 86% sensitivity and about 77% specificity.

V lost 0 bases to trimming and J lost 5 bases, with 13 bases between them. The CDR3 has 15 amino acids. Germline CDR1 and CDR2: LNHNV and YYDKDF (reference sequence). The sequencing input was peripheral blood. This chain uses TRBV15 with TRBJ2-5; possible D gene TRBD2, 8 bases. The clonotype was recovered from an adult man with Graves' ophthalmopathy. The DNA of the CDR3 is TGTGCCACCAGCAGAGATAGCGGGACAGATGAGACCCAGTACTTC. Translation gives CATSRDSGTDETQYF.